This TCR beta chain was captured in a study of vaccination effects on CD4 cells after COVID-19. Study-wide findings and caveats: Whether induced by infection or by vaccine, clones showed marked clonal contraction late after vaccination. In healthy vaccinees, only 1 of 255 vaccine-induced clones cross-reacted with common cold coronaviruses.

Method: immunoSEQ multiplex PCR; TCRdb's copy keeps in-frame clones and lacks some. There are over 60,000 clones in the sample; 60% to 80% occur only once, and around 3% lies in the top ten. CDR3 length equals 15 residues. V lost 4 bases to trimming and J lost 0 bases, with 11 bases between them. Germline V CDR1 and CDR2: SGHKS, YYEKEE (reference sequence). Antigen-specific CD4+ T cells were expanded (with viral peptide pools) by the ViraFEST assay ahead of sequencing. Scientists isolated CD4+ T cells after a roughly ten-day culture period ended. Vaccinated recipients, who were negative for nucleocapsid antibodies, had no history of SARS-CoV-2 infection. PBMC were cultured at approximately 2 million per well with 9.5 to 10 IU/ml IL-2 and 8 to 10 ug/ml peptides. To note about this clone: What it recognizes is unknown.

The rearrangement uses TRBV5-5 and TRBJ1-5; no reliable D call. This clonotype was sampled from a human donor who received a COVID-19 vaccine. The sequenced sample was CD4+ T cells from PBMCs cultured with HCoV-NL63 spike peptides, obtained before COVID-19 vaccination. The CDR3 nucleotides are TGTGCCAGCAGCCCACAGATCGGTAGCAATCAGCCCCAGCATTTT. Amino acid sequence: CASSPQIGSNQPQHF.